Listed below are T cell receptor beta chains from one sample, sequenced in a study of regulatory T cells in long-lasting Graves disease. From the multiplex PCR reads, TCRdb called clonotypes with MiXCR, one entry per CDR3 protein. The sample consists of about 460,000 distinct CDR3 sequences, 20% to 25% of them appearing once. This specimen consisted of peripheral blood mononuclear cells (PBMCs), obtained when the disease was refractory, from a patient treated with antithyroid drugs. Receptor source: a female donor with Graves disease. Both conserved end residues are part of each CDR3. A D gene is named only where the DNA matches it firmly. Some rows have no size entry. The others give once, few or many, or a class for an expanded clone.

V	size	J	length	D	DNA	CDR3
TRBV28	many	TRBJ2-2	14	NA	TGTGCCAGCAGGGGGGACCTCTACACCGGGGAGCTGTTTTTT	CASRGDLYTGELFF
TRBV20-1	few	TRBJ2-2	14	NA	TGCAGTGCTAGGGACAGAACGAACACCGGGGAGCTGTTTTTT	CSARDRTNTGELFF
TRBV6-1	many	TRBJ1-1	13	TRBD1	TGTGCCAGCACGGACAGGGCGAACACTGAAGCTTTCTTT	CASTDRANTEAFF
TRBV11-1	NA	TRBJ2-1	18	TRBD2	TGTGCCAGCAGCTTCCTAGCGGGGGCCTCTAACACCTACAATGAGCAGTTCTTC	CASSFLAGASNTYNEQFF
TRBV2	many	TRBJ2-7	14	TRBD2	TGTGCCAGCACTGGACTAGCGGGACGGTTCGAGCAGTACTTC	CASTGLAGRFEQYF
TRBV10-3	NA	TRBJ2-3	13	NA	TGTGCCAGTGGGGGGAGTGGCAAAGATACGCAGTATTTT	CASGGSGKDTQYF
TRBV4-3	few	TRBJ2-6	14	NA	TGCGCCAGCAGCCAGAAATGGGGGGCCAACGTCCTGACTTTC	CASSQKWGANVLTF
TRBV14	NA	TRBJ2-7	12	NA	TGTGCCAGCAGCCAAGTGGGAGGCGAGCAGTACTTC	CASSQVGGEQYF
TRBV12-3/TRBV12-4	many	TRBJ1-1	14	TRBD1	TGTGCCAGCAGGGACGACAGGGAAGACACTGAAGCTTTCTTT	CASRDDREDTEAFF
TRBV14	few	TRBJ1-1	16	NA	TGTGCCAGCAGCCAAGAAACTCACAGCTGGAACACTGAAGCTTTCTTT	CASSQETHSWNTEAFF
TRBV7-9	few	TRBJ1-1	15	NA	TGTGCCAGCAGCCATCTGGACGGAATGAACACTGAAGCTTTCTTT	CASSHLDGMNTEAFF
TRBV28	many	TRBJ1-1	14	NA	TGTGCCAGCAGCTTAGCCCAGGGGAACACTGAAGCTTTCTTT	CASSLAQGNTEAFF
TRBV6-1	many	TRBJ1-5	16	NA	TGTGCCAGCAGCCCTGGGACGACCCGTTGGGATCAGCCCCAGCATTTT	CASSPGTTRWDQPQHF
TRBV19	NA	TRBJ1-5	15	TRBD1	TGTGCCAGTAGTAATGAAGGAGACAGGGGGCAGCCCCAGCATTTT	CASSNEGDRGQPQHF
TRBV28	many	TRBJ1-1	16	TRBD1	TGTGCCAGCCGACCTCAGGGGGCGCGATGGGACACTGAAGCTTTCTTT	CASRPQGARWDTEAFF
TRBV10-3	many	TRBJ2-7	13	TRBD1	TGTGCCATCAGCTGGGACAGTCGGGACGAGCAGTACTTC	CAISWDSRDEQYF
TRBV7-6	many	TRBJ2-7	15	TRBD2	TGTGCCAGCAGCCGAAGACTAGCGGGGGAATACGAGCAGTACTTC	CASSRRLAGEYEQYF
TRBV5-1	NA	TRBJ2-5	13	NA	TGCGCCAGCAGCTCCCGACAGGAAGAGACCCAGTACTTC	CASSSRQEETQYF
TRBV2	many	TRBJ1-4	16	TRBD1	TGTGCCAGCAGTTGGACAGGGGGCCTCCTTGGTGAAAAACTGTTTTTT	CASSWTGGLLGEKLFF
TRBV28	many	TRBJ2-2	15	NA	TGTGCCAGCAGTTTTCTAGGGGCGGACACCGGGGAGCTGTTTTTT	CASSFLGADTGELFF
TRBV29-1	many	TRBJ2-7	13	TRBD1	TGCAGCGTTGAAGACACAGGGGCCTACGAGCAGTACTTC	CSVEDTGAYEQYF
TRBV27	many	TRBJ1-5	16	TRBD1	TGTGCCAGCAGCACGACCGGGACAGGGTACAATCAGCCCCAGCATTTT	CASSTTGTGYNQPQHF
TRBV7-2	many	TRBJ1-4	14	NA	TGTGCCAGCAGCTTATGGAAATCTAATGAAAAACTGTTTTTT	CASSLWKSNEKLFF
TRBV5-1	NA	TRBJ2-6	16	NA	TGCGCCAGCAGCGAAACACCAGGGGAAGGGGCCAACGTCCTGACTTTC	CASSETPGEGANVLTF